This entry describes one T cell receptor beta chain. The CDR3 covers 14 residues. V was shortened by 0 bases and J by 8 bases, with 12 bases between the two germline ends. Germline CDR1 SGHNT, CDR2 YYREEE (reference sequence). Profiling relied on immunoSEQ multiplex PCR, and the TCRdb table lists in-frame clones only, not all of them. The sample has around 55,000 clones, around 89% seen once; the top ten hold 0.58%. This sample is part of a study of T cell changes during pregnancy in multiple sclerosis. This clonotype originated in a female donor with multiple sclerosis, enrolled in a pregnancy study. The chain has TRBV5-4 and TRBJ2-1; possibly TRBD1 for D (6 bases). The source material was CD4+ T cells from peripheral blood mononuclear cells, sampled in the first trimester of pregnancy. The CDR3 bases are TGTGCCAGCAGCTTGGCAACAGGGTGGGATGAGCAGTTCTTC. Amino acid sequence: CASSLATGWDEQFF.